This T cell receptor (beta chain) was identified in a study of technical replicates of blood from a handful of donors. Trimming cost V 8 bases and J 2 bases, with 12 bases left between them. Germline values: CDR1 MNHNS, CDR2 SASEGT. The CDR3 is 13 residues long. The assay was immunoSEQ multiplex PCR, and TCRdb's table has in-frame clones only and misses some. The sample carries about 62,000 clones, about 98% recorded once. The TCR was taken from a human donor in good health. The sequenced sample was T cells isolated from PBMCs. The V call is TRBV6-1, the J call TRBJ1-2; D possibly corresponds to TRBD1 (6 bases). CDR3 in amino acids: CASRGRGNYGYTF. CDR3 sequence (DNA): TGTGCCAGCCGGGGAAGGGGGAACTATGGCTACACCTTC.